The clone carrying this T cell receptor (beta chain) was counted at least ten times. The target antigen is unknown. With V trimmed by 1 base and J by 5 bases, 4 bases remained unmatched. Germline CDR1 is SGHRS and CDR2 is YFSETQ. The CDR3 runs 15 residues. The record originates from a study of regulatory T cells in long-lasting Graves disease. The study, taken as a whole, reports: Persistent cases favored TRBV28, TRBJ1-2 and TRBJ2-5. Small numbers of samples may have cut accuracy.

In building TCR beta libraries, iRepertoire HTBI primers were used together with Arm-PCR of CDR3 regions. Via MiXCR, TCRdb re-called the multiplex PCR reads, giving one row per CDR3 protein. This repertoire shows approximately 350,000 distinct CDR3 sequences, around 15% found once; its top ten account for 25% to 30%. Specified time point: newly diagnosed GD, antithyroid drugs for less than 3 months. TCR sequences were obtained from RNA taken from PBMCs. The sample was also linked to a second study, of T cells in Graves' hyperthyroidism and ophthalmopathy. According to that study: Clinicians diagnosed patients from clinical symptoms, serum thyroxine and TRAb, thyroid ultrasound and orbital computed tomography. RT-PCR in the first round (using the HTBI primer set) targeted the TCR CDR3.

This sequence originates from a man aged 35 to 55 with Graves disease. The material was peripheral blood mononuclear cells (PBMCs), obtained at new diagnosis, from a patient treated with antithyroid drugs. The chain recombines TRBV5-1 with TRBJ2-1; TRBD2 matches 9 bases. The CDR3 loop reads CASSLYLAGNNEQFF. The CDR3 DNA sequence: TGCGCCAGCAGCTTGTACCTAGCGGGGAACAATGAGCAGTTCTTC.